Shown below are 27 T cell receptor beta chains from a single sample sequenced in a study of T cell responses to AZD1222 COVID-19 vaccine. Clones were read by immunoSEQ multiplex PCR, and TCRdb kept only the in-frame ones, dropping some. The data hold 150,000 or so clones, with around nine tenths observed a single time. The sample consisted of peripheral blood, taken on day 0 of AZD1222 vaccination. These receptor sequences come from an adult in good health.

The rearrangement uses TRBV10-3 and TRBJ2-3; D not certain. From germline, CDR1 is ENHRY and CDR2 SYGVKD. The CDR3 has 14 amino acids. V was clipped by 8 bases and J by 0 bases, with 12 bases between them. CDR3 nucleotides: TGTGCCATCGGAAATGGCCAGAGCACAGATACGCAGTATTTT. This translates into CAIGNGQSTDTQYF.

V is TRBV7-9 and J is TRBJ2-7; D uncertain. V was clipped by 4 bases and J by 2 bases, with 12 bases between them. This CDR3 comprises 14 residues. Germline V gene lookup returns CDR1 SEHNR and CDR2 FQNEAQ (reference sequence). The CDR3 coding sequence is TGTGCCAGCAGCTCTCGTGCAGCTACCTACGAGCAGTACTTC. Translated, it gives CASSSRAATYEQYF.

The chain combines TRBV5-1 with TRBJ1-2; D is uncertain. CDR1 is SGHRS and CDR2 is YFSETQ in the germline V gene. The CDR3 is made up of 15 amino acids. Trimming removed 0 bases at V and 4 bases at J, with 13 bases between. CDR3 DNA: TGCGCCAGCAGCTTGGCCGGGTCTACGGCCTATGGCTACACCTTC. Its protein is CASSLAGSTAYGYTF.

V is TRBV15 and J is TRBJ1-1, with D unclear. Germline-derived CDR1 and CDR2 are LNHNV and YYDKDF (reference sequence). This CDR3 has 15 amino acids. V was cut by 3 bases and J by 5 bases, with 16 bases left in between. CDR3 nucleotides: TGTGCCACCAGCAGGGTACAGACTTACGTAACTGAAGCTTTCTTT. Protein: CATSRVQTYVTEAFF.

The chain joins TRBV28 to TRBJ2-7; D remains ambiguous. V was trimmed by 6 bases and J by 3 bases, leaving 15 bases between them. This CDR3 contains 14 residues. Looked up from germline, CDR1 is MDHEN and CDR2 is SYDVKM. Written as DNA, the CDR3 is TGTGCCAGCAGCGATGACAAGACTTACTACGAGCAGTACTTC. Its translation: CASSDDKTYYEQYF.

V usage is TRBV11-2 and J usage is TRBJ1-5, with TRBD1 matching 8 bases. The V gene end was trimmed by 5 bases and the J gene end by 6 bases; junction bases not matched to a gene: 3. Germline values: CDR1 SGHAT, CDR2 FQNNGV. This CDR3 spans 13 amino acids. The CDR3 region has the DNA TGTGCCAGCAGCCCACAGGGGGGTCAGCCCCAGCATTTT. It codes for CASSPQGGQPQHF.

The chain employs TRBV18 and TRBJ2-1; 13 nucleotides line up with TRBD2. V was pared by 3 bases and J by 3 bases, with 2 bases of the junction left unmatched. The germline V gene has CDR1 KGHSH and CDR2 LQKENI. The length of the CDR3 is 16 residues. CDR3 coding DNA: TGTGCCAGCTCACCGCGACTAGCGGGAGGCTACAATGAGCAGTTCTTC. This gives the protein CASSPRLAGGYNEQFF.

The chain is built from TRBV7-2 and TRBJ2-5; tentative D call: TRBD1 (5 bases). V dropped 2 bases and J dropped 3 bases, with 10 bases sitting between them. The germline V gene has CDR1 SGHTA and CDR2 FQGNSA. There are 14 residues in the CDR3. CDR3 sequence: CASSLSWGKETQYF. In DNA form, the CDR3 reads TGTGCCAGCAGCTTAAGTTGGGGCAAAGAGACCCAGTACTTC.

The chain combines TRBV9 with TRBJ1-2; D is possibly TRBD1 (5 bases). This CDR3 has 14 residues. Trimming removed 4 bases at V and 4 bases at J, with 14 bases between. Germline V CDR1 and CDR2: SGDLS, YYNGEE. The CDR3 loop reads CASSPQTAIYGYTF. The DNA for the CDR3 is TGTGCCAGCAGCCCACAGACAGCCATCTATGGCTACACCTTC.

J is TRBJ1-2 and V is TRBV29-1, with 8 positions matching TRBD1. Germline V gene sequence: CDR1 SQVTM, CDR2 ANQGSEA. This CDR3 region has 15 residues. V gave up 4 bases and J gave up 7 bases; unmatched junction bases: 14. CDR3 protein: CSVGTGWPPFVGYTF. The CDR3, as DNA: TGCAGCGTTGGGACAGGGTGGCCCCCCTTCGTTGGCTACACCTTC.

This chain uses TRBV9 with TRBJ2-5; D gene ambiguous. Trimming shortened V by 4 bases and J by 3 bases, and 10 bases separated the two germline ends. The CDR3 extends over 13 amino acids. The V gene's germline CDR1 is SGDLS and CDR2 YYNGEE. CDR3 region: CASSLDTEETQYF. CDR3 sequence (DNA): TGTGCCAGCAGCTTAGACACGGAAGAGACCCAGTACTTC.

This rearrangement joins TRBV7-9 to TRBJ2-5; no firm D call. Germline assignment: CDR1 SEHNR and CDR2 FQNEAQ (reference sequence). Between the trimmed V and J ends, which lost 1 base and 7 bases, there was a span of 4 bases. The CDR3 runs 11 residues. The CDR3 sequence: CASSLVGTQYF. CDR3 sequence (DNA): TGTGCCAGCAGCTTAGTGGGGACCCAGTACTTC. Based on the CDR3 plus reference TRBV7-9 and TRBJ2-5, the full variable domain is DTGVSQNPRHKITKRGQNVTFRCDPISEHNRLYWYRQTLGQGPEFLTYFQNEAQLEKSRLLSDRFSAERPKGSFSTLEIQRTEQGDSAMYLCASSLVGTQYFGPGTRLLVL.

The CDR3 DNA is TGTGCCAGCAGTTACTCGTCAGCCAGTAACTACGAGCAGTACTTC. This translates into CASSYSSASNYEQYF. The chain combines TRBV6-5 with TRBJ2-7, with D unclear. The CDR3 length is 15 residues. Trimming removed 0 bases at V and 3 bases at J, with 12 bases between. Germline CDR1 is MNHEY and CDR2 is SVGAGI.

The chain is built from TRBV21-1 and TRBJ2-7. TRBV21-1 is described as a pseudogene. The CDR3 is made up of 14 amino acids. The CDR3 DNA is TGTGCCAGCAGCAAGGGTTTGGACCTCTACGAGCAGTACTTC. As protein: CASSKGLDLYEQYF.

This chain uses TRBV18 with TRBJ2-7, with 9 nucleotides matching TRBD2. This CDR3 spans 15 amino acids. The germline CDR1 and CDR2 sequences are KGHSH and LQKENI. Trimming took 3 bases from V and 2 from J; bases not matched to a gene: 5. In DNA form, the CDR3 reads TGTGCCAGCTCACCGGCTAGCGGGAACCCCTACGAGCAGTACTTC. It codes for CASSPASGNPYEQYF.

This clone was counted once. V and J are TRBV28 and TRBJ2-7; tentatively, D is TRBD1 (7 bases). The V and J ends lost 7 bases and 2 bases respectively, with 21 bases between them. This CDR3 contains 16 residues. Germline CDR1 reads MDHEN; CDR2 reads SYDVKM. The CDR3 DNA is TGTGCCAGCATGGGGGCCAGGGGGGTATATACCTACGAGCAGTACTTC. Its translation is CASMGARGVYTYEQYF.

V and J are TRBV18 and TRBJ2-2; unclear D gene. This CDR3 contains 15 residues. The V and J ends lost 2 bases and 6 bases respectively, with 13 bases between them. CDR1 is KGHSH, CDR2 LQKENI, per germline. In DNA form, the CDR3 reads TGTGCCAGCTCACCAAATAAAGGTGGGGCCGGGGAGCTGTTTTTT. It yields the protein CASSPNKGGAGELFF.

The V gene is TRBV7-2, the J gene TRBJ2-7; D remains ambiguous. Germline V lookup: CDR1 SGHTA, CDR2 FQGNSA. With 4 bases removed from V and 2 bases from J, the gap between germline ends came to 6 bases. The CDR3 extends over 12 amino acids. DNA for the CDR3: TGTGCCAGCAGCTCATACCCCTACGAGCAGTACTTC. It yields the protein CASSSYPYEQYF.

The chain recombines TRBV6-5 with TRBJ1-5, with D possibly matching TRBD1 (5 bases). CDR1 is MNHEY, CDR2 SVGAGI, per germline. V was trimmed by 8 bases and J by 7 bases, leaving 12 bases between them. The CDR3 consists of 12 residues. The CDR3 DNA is TGTGCCAGCCGGGACTCATACCAGCCCCAGCATTTT. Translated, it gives CASRDSYQPQHF.

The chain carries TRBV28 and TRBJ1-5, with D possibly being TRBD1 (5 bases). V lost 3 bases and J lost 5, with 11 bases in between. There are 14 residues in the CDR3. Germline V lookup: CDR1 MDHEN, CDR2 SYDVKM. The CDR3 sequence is CASSLRAGHQPQHF. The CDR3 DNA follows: TGTGCCAGCAGTTTGAGGGCAGGGCATCAGCCCCAGCATTTT.

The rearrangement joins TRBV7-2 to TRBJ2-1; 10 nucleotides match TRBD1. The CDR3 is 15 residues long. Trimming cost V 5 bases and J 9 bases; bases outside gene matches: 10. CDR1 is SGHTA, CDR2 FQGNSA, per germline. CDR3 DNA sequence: TGTGCCAGCAGCCTTACGGGACAGGGGTCGAGTGAGCAGTTCTTC. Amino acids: CASSLTGQGSSEQFF.

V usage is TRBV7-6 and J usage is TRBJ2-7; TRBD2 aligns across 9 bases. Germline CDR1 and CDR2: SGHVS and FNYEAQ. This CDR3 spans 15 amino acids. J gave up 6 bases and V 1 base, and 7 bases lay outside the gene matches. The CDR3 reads CASSLGASGALEQYF. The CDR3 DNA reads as TGTGCCAGCAGCTTAGGGGCTAGCGGGGCCCTCGAGCAGTACTTC.

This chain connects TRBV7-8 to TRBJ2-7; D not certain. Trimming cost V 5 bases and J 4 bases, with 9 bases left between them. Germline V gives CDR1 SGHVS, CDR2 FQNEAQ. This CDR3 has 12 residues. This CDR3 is CASSRSMYEQYF. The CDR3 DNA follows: TGTGCCAGCAGCCGGAGTATGTACGAGCAGTACTTC.

DNA for the CDR3: TGTGCCAGCAGTTACAGGTGGGAGGGCCGCAATGAGCAGTTCTTC. This translates into CASSYRWEGRNEQFF. This sequence joins TRBV6-2 or TRBV6-3 and TRBJ2-1, with 7 positions matching TRBD2. Germline V gives CDR1 MNHEY, CDR2 SVGEGT. V dropped 2 bases and J dropped 6; count of bases not matched to a gene: 7. The CDR3 totals 15 residues.

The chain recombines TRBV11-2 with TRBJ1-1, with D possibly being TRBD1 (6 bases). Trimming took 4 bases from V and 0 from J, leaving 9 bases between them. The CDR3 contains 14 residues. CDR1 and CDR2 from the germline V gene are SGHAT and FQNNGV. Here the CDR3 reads CASSSDSLNTEAFF. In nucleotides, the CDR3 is TGTGCCAGCAGCTCGGACAGCTTGAACACTGAAGCTTTCTTT.

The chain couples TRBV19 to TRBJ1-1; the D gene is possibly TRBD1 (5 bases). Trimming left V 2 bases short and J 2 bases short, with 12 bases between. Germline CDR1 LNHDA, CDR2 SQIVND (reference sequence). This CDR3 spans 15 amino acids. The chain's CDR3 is CASSISLRENTEAFF. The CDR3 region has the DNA TGTGCCAGTAGTATAAGCCTCAGGGAAAACACTGAAGCTTTCTTT.

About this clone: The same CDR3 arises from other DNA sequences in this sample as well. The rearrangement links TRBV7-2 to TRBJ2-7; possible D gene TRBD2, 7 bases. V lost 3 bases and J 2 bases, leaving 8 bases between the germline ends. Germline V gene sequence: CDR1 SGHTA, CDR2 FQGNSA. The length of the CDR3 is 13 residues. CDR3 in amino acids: CASSLGGPYEQYF. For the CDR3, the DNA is TGTGCCAGCAGCTTGGGGGGGCCCTACGAGCAGTACTTC.